This T cell receptor (beta chain) was captured by sequencing in a study of T cells expressing NK-cell markers. General study points: The contribution of dominant NKG2C+ clonotypes to CD8+ T cells in six or seven donors was roughly 1.0-8%. Leadership of the CD3+CD56-NKG2C+ fraction also belonged to these clonotypes in several donors.

A note on this clonotype: Its antigen is currently unknown.

Following a re-call of the 5' RACE reads, TCRdb has one entry per CDR3 protein and lacks DNA. Its table records a few hundred thousand distinct CDR3 sequences. The CDR3 consists of 13 residues. The germline V gene encodes CDR1 DFQATT and CDR2 SNEGSKA (reference sequence). This chain uses TRBV20-1 with TRBJ2-5; TCRdb picks TRBD1, but there is no DNA to check that call. The sequenced material came from blood T cells: a sorted CD56 or NKG2C T cell subset, CD4+ or CD8+ T cells, or bulk PBMC T cells (not recorded which). The TCR was taken from a man aged 18-75 years in good health. CDR3 region: CSARPAGVETQYF.